This TCR beta chain comes out of a study of beta chain features in type 1 diabetes. Overall study results and limits: Within each of all four CD4+ subsets, Type 1 diabetes patients had TCRB CDR3s that were moderately but significantly shorter. Cells with high TCR expression could be over-represented by cDNA sequencing. Insertions were fewer and deletions more numerous at VDJ junctions in type 1 diabetes patients.

Markers CD45RO/CCR7/CD25/CD127/CD95/CD27 served to sort CD4+ naive, central memory, regulatory and stem cell-like memory cells. Points on this clone: Antigen: not known.

Deletions cut 4 bases from V and 1 base from J, with 14 bases between. The germline gives CDR1 SGHTA, CDR2 FQGNSA. This CDR3 contains 15 residues. The investigators reverse transcribed all of the isolated RNA, so they sequenced expressed TCRB transcripts. Only in-frame clones appear in the TCRdb table, and some are missing; sequencing was by immunoSEQ multiplex PCR. The repertoire includes a few hundred thousand clones, 8.5% to 10% of them detected once, and approximately 0.55% sits in the top ten. This sequence was found in a man younger than 40 with type 1 diabetes. Source material: central memory CD4+ T cells from blood. The rearrangement links TRBV7-2 to TRBJ2-7; D is perhaps TRBD2 (5 bases). CDR3 loop: CASSSHTRPSYEQYF. For the CDR3, the DNA is TGTGCCAGCAGCTCACACACTAGACCTTCCTACGAGCAGTACTTC.